This TCR beta chain stems from a study of graft-versus-host responses after intestinal transplantation. Sequencing used immunoSEQ multiplex PCR; TCRdb keeps in-frame clones, though not all of them. Among 9,900 or so clones listed, approximately 86% were seen once. CDR1 and CDR2 (germline): SEHNR, FQNEAQ (reference sequence). The V gene lost 4 bases and the J gene lost 2 bases, with 24 bases spanning the gap. The CDR3 contains 18 residues. Tissue from the graft was processed to free its intraepithelial and lamina propria lymphocytes. Within the sample, this clone is large. The chain is built from TRBV7-9 and TRBJ2-7, with D maybe TRBD2 (7 bases). Sequences were derived from ileum tissue, sampled around 700 days after intestinal transplantation. This clonotype originated in a human patient who received an intestinal transplant, so some T cells may come from the graft donor. CDR3 sequence reads: CASSSSGGAGVPTYEQYF. The CDR3 nucleotides read TGTGCCAGCAGCTCCTCTGGGGGGGCGGGAGTCCCTACCTACGAGCAGTACTTC.